What follows describes a single TCR beta chain. The CDR3 spans 15 residues. Germline V gives CDR1 SGDLS, CDR2 YYNGEE. V trimming: 3 bases; J trimming: 9 bases; junction bases outside the gene matches: 11. These data are taken from a study of technical replicates of blood from a few donors. Clones were read by immunoSEQ multiplex PCR, and TCRdb kept only the in-frame ones, dropping some. The sample yields tens of thousands of clones, roughly 98% seen once. V usage is TRBV9 and J usage is TRBJ2-1, with 8 bases fitting TRBD2. Sequenced sample: T cells isolated from PBMCs. The TCR comes from a human donor in good health. CDR3 coding DNA: TGTGCCAGCAGCGCAGCCTTTGGCGGGAGGAGTGAGCAGTTCTTC. It yields the protein CASSAAFGGRSEQFF.